This TCR beta chain was observed in a study of blood T cells in healthy people across ages. Study-wide findings and caveats: Aged donors had fewer naive CD4+ cells and lower diversity than long-lived donors.

The CDR3 extends over 10 amino acids. Germline CDR1 SNHLY, CDR2 FYNNEI. The ends were cut back, 11 bases at V and 7 bases at J, with 11 bases in the middle. Primed by a sample-barcoded 5' primer and a J-beta primer mix, a second PCR proceeded for 7 to 11 cycles. Each CDR3 protein gets one entry after TCRdb re-called the 5' RACE reads with MiXCR. Of 1,100,000 or so distinct CDR3 sequences in the sample, 40% to 55% were seen once. In this sample, this clonotype turned up a few times. Its cognate antigen is unknown. The chain links TRBV2 to TRBJ2-5; possibly TRBD1 or TRBD2 for D (5 bases each). The source is a woman in her sixties or seventies in good health. Sequenced material: blood. CDR3 protein: CASRGRTQYF. CDR3 bases: TGTGCCTCCCGGGGACGGACCCAGTACTTC. Drawing the rest from reference TRBV2 and TRBJ2-5, the complete variable domain is EPEVTQTPSHQVTQMGQEVILRCVPISNHLYFYWYRQILGQKVEFLVSFYNNEISEKSEIFDDQFSVERPDGSNFTLKIRSTKLEDSAMYFCASRGRTQYFGPGTRLLVL.